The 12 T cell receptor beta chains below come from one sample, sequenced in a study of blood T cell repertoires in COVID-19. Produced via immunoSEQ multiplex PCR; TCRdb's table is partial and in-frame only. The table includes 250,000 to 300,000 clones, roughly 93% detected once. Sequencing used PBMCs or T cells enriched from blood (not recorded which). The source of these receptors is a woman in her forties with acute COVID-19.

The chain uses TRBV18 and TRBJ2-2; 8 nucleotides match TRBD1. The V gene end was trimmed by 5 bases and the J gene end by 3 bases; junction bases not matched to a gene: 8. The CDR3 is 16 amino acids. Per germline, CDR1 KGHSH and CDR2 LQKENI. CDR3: CASSSGQGADTGELFF. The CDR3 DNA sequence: TGTGCCAGCTCATCCGGACAGGGAGCGGACACCGGGGAGCTGTTTTTT. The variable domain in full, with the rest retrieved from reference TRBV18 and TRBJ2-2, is NAGVMQNPRHLVRRRGQEARLRCSPMKGHSHVYWYRQLPEEGLKFMVYLQKENIIDESGMPKERFSAEFPKEGPSILRIQQVVRGDSAAYFCASSSGQGADTGELFFGEGSRLTVL.

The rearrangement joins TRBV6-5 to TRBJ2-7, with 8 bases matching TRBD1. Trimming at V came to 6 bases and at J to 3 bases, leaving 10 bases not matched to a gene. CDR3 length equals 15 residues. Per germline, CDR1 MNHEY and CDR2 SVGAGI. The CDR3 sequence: CASRSGVTGGYEQYF. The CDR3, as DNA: TGTGCCAGCAGATCGGGGGTCACAGGGGGCTACGAGCAGTACTTC.

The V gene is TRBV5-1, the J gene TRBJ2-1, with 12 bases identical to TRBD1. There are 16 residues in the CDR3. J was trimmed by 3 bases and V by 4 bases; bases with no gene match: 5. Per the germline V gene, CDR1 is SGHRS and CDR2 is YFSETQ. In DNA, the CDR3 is TGCGCCAGCAGCCAGGGACAGGGGGCGATCTACAATGAGCAGTTCTTC. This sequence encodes CASSQGQGAIYNEQFF.

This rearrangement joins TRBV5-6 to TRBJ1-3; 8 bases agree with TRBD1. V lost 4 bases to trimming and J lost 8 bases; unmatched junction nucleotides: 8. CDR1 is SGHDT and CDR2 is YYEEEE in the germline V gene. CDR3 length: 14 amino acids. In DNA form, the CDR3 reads TGTGCCAGCAGCCTTGGACAGGGACAGGACACCATATATTTT. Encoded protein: CASSLGQGQDTIYF.

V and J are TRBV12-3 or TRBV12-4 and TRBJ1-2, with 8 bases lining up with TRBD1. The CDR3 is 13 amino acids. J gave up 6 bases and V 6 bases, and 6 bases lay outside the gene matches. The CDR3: CASRRTGYDGYTF. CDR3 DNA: TGTGCCAGCAGGAGGACAGGGTATGATGGCTACACCTTC.

CDR3 sequence: CASSVAGTSGSSEQFF. CDR3 DNA: TGTGCCAGCAGTGTGGCCGGGACTAGCGGGTCAAGCGAGCAGTTCTTC. The chain employs TRBV25-1 and TRBJ2-1; 12 nucleotides align to TRBD2. Germline CDR1 is MGHDK and CDR2 is SYGVNS. The CDR3 spans 16 residues. Trimming cost V 4 bases and J 10 bases; bases outside gene matches: 11.

CDR3 sequence reads: CASSPPGVSTEAFF. CDR3 nucleotides: TGTGCCAGCTCACCTCCAGGGGTTAGCACTGAAGCTTTCTTT. The chain couples TRBV18 to TRBJ1-1; D may be TRBD1 (6 bases). Germline V gene lookup returns CDR1 KGHSH and CDR2 LQKENI. This CDR3 is built from 14 residues. Trimming took 3 bases from V and 4 from J, leaving 12 bases between them.

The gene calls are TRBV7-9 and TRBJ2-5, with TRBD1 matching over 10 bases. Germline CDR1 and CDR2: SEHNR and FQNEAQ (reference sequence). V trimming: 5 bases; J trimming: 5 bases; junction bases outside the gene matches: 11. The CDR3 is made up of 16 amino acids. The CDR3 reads CASSHGGTGAGETQYF. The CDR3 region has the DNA TGTGCCAGCAGCCACGGCGGGACAGGGGCTGGCGAGACCCAGTACTTC.

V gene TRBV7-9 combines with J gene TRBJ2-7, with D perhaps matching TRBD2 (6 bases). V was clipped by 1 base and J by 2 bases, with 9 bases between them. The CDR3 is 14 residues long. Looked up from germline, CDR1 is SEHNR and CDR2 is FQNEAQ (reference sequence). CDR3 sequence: CASSLDAGTYEQYF. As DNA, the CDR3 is TGTGCCAGCAGCTTAGATGCGGGGACCTACGAGCAGTACTTC.

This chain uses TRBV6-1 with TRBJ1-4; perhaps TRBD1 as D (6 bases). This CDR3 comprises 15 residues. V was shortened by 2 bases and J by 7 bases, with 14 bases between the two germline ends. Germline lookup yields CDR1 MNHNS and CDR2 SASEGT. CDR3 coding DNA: TGTGCCAGCAGTGAAATCAGGGGCTCGGGTGAAAAACTGTTTTTT. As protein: CASSEIRGSGEKLFF.

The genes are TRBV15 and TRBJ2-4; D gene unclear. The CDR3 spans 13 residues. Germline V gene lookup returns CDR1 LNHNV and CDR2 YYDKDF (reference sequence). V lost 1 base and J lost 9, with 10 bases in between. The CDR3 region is CATSRASVGIQYF. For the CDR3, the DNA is TGTGCCACCAGCAGAGCATCGGTCGGCATTCAGTACTTC.

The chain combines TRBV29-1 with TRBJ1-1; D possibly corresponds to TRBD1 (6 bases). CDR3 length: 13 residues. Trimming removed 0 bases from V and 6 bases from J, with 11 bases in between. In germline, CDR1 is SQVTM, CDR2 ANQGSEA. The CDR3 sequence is CSVEDRGEAEAFF. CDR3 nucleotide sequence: TGCAGCGTTGAAGACAGGGGAGAAGCTGAAGCTTTCTTT. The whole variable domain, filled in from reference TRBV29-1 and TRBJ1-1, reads SAVISQKPSRDICQRGTSLTIQCQVDSQVTMMFWYRQQPGQSLTLIATANQGSEATYESGFVIDKFPISRPNLTFSTLTVSNMSPEDSSIYLCSVEDRGEAEAFFGQGTRLTVV.